These T cell receptor beta chains were read from a single sample in a study of blood T cell repertoires in COVID-19. Assay: immunoSEQ multiplex PCR; the TCRdb copy retains only in-frame clones and omits some. The repertoire includes some 80,000 clones, about three quarters of them detected once, and 20% sits in the top ten. The specimen was peripheral blood. The receptors were sampled from a woman aged 80 or older with active or convalescent COVID-19. The CDR3 runs from the conserved cysteine through the conserved F or W. Fields, in order: J gene, V gene, CDR3 protein.

>TRBJ2-3|TRBV19
CASRSDSQPQGTDTQYF
>TRBJ1-1|TRBV19
CASMDLGGLDTEAFF
>TRBJ2-7|TRBV28
CASSPGGGGEQYF
>TRBJ1-2|TRBV9
CASSAPLTEYGYTF
>TRBJ2-3|TRBV6-2/TRBV6-3
CASSFAPGGTDTQYF
>TRBJ2-7|TRBV6-5
CASKATSGSYEQYF
>TRBJ2-5|TRBV5-1
CASSLGDRGSETQYF
>TRBJ2-1|TRBV3-1/TRBV3-2
CASSQLARGGEQFF
>TRBJ2-5|TRBV4-1
CASSPSTGTSGPQETQYF
>TRBJ1-6|TRBV14
CASSQDADSPLHF
>TRBJ1-2|TRBV6-5
CASSFGDIYTF
>TRBJ2-2|TRBV4-3
CASSQDLSGFGNTGELFF
>TRBJ2-1|TRBV6-1
CASSARGLSLSYNEQFF
>TRBJ1-3|TRBV27
CASSPILGTFSGNTIYF
>TRBJ2-1|TRBV6-5
CASSYGDRGEQFF
>TRBJ2-1|TRBV7-2
CASSPRTGGKYNEQFF
>TRBJ2-7|TRBV7-8
CASSPNSYEQYF
>TRBJ2-7|TRBV6-1
CASSEPQGWEQYF
>TRBJ1-6|TRBV2
CASSETQANSPLHF
>TRBJ2-7|TRBV4-3
CASSQEWEGFMGYEQYF
>TRBJ2-7|TRBV25-1
CASSVDRSSYEQYF
>TRBJ1-6|TRBV30
CAWSLAGATGNSPLHF
>TRBJ1-2|TRBV7-9
CASSQQPNYGYTF
>TRBJ2-7|TRBV25-1
CASSDVFKGGIYEQYF
>TRBJ2-5|TRBV5-4
CASSLGVVETQYF
>TRBJ1-5|TRBV28
CASSLLADNQPQHF
>TRBJ1-5|TRBV7-2
CASSRTGDSNQPQHF
>TRBJ2-5|TRBV6-2/TRBV6-3
CASSYSGTRGETQYF
>TRBJ1-2|TRBV15
CATSSAGVGYGYTF
>TRBJ2-7|TRBV6-6
CASSYSRDRGYEQYF
>TRBJ2-5|TRBV12-3/TRBV12-4
CASRITGQETQYF
>TRBJ1-2|TRBV4-2
CASSQEGTGGFYGYTF
>TRBJ1-6|TRBV4-2
CASSPQGSSYNSPLHF
>TRBJ2-4|TRBV4-3
CASSRGQGQDIQYF
>TRBJ2-2|TRBV30
CAWSRHSARRTGELFF
>TRBJ1-1|TRBV28
CASSLLQAIGAFF
>TRBJ2-7|TRBV4-3
CASSLGQNSYEQYF
>TRBJ2-2|TRBV7-2
CASSQTYNGELFF
>TRBJ1-1|TRBV6-4
CASSGPNTGGLLSGNTEAFF
>TRBJ2-2|TRBV7-2
CASSLWGLAGGLTGELFF
>TRBJ2-3|TRBV6-5
CASRASGTDTQYF
>TRBJ2-7|TRBV30
CAWSVGTGKTYEQYF
>TRBJ2-1|TRBV19
CASSSARDGGYNEQFF
>TRBJ1-2|TRBV7-8
CASSPGQGADGYTF
>TRBJ1-5|TRBV7-9
CASSLGGGLGQPQHF
>TRBJ1-1|TRBV4-1
CASSQGAGTGNEAFF
>TRBJ2-3|TRBV7-4
CASPKTGADTQYF
>TRBJ2-2|TRBV5-4
CASSLGRTGELFF
>TRBJ2-2|TRBV27
CASRKDRGEPGELFF
>TRBJ2-3|TRBV5-1
CASSLGRGGTDTQYF
>TRBJ1-2|TRBV2
CASYTGYYGYTF
>TRBJ2-5|TRBV18
CASSPLRGRETQYF
>TRBJ2-5|TRBV5-1
CASSKGLAFQETQYF
>TRBJ2-7|TRBV4-3
CASSQEAQGTYEQYF